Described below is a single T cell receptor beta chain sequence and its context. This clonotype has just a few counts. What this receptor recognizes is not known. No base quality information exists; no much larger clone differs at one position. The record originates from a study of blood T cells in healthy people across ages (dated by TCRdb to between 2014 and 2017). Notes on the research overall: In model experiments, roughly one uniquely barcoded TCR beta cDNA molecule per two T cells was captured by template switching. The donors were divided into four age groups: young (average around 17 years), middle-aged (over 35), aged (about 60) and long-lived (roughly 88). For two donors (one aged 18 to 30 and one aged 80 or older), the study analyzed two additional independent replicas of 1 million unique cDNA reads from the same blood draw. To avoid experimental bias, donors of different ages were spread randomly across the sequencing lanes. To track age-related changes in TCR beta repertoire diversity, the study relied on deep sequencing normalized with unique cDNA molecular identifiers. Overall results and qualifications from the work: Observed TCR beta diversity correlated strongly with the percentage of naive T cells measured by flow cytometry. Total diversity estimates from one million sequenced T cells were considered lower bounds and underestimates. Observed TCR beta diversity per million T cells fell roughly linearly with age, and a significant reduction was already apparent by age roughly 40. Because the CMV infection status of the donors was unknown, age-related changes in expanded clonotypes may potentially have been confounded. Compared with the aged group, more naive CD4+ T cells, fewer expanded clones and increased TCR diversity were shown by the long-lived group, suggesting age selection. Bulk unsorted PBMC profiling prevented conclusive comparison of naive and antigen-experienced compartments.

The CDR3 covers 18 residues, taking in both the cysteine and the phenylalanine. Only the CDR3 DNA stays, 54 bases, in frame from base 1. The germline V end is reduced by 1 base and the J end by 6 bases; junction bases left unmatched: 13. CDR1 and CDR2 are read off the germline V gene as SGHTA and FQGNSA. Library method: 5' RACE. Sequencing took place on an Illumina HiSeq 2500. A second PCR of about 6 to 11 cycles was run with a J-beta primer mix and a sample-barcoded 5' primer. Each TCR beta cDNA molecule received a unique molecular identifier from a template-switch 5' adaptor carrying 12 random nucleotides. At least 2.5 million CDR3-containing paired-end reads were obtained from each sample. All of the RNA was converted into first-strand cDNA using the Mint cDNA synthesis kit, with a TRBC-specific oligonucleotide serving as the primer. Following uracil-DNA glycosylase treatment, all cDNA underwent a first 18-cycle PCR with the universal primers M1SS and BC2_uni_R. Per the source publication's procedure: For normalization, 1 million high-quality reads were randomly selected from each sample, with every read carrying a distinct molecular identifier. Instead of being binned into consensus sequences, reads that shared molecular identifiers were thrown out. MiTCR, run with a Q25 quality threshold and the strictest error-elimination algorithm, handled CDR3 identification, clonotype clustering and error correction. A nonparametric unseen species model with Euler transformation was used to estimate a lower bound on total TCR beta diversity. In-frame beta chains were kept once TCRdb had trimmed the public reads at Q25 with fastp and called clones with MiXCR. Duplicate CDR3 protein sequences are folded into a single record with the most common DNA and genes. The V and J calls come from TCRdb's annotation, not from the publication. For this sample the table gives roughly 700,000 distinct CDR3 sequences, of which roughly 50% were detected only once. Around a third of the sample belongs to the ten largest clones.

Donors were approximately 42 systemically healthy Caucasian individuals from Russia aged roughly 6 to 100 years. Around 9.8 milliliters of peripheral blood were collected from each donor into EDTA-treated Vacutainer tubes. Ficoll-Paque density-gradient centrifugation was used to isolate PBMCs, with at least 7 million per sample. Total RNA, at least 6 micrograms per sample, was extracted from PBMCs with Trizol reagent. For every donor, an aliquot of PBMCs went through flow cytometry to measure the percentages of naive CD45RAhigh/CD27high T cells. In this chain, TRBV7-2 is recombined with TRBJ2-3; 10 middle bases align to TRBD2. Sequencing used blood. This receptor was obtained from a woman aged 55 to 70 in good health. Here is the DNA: TGTGCCAGCAGCTTAGGGCCGATAGCGGGAGGTGGCTGGGATACGCAGTATTTT. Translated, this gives CASSLGPIAGGGWDTQYF. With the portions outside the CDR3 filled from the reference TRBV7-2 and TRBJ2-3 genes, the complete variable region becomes GAGVSQSPSNKVTEKGKDVELRCDPISGHTALYWYRQSLGQGLEFLIYFQGNSAPDKSGLPSDRFSAERTGGSVSTLTIQRTQQEDSAVYLCASSLGPIAGGGWDTQYFGPGTRLTVL.